This T cell receptor (beta chain) is drawn from a study of regulatory T cells in long-lasting Graves disease. Construction of TCR beta libraries relied on iRepertoire HTBI primers and on Arm-PCR targeting CDR3 regions. TCRdb passed the multiplex PCR reads through MiXCR, listing each CDR3 protein once. The sample contains a few hundred thousand distinct CDR3 sequences, 16% of which appear only once. CDR1 and CDR2 from the germline V gene are DFQATT and SNEGSKA (reference sequence). Trimming removed 1 base from V and 3 bases from J, with 12 bases in between. The CDR3 extends over 14 amino acids. Time point defined: newly diagnosed GD, antithyroid drugs for less than 3 months. The TCR library was made from RNA that had been extracted from PBMCs in TRIzol. This clonotype has at least ten counts. The same data also contributed to another study, on T cells in Graves' hyperthyroidism and ophthalmopathy.

The V gene is TRBV20-1, the J gene TRBJ2-5, with D perhaps assigned TRBD1 or TRBD2 (5 bases each). The TCR originated in a man in his forties or fifties with Graves disease. This sample comprised peripheral blood mononuclear cells (PBMCs), obtained at new diagnosis, from a patient treated with antithyroid drugs. The CDR3 nucleotides read TGCAGTGCTAGAGTGGGGGTGCCCAAAGAGACCCAGTACTTC. This translates into CSARVGVPKETQYF.